The subject of this entry is one T cell receptor (beta chain). These data are taken from a study of OX40 agonist ivuxolimab in advanced cancers. Losses at the gene ends were 0 bases for V and 9 bases for J; bases not matched to a gene: 11. CDR3 length: 16 residues. The germline V gene encodes CDR1 SQVTM and CDR2 ANQGSEA. The method was immunoSEQ multiplex PCR; TCRdb's version includes in-frame clones alone and lacks a portion of them. In the table there are around 66,000 clones, 75% to 90% of which are singletons. This chain uses TRBV29-1 with TRBJ2-3; 11 positions match TRBD2. The input for sequencing was CD4+ or CD8+ T cells sorted from blood, taken in a trial of the OX40 agonist ivuxolimab. The sequence came from an adult with an advanced solid tumor such as melanoma, head and neck, liver or kidney cancer. CDR3 in amino acids: CSVEDNTSGSHETQYF. The CDR3 DNA sequence: TGCAGCGTTGAAGACAATACTAGCGGGAGTCACGAGACGCAGTATTTT.